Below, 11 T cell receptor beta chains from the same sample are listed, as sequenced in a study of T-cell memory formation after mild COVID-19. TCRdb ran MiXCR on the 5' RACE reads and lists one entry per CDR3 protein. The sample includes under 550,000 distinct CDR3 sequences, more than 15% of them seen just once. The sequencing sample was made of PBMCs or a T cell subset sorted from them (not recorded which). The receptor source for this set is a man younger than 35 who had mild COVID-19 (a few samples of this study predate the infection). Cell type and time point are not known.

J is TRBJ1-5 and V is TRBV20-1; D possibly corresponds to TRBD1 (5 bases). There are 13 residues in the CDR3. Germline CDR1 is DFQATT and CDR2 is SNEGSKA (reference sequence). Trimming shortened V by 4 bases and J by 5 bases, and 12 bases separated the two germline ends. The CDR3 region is CSATGKDHQPQHF. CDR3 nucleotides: TGCAGTGCTACAGGGAAGGATCATCAGCCCCAGCATTTT.

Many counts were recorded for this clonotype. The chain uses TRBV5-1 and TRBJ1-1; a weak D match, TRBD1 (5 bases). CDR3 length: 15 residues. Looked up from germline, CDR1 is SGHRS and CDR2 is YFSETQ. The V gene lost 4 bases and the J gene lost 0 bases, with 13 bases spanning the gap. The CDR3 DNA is TGCGCCAGCAGCCCTTTGACAGCCTTGAACACTGAAGCTTTCTTT. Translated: CASSPLTALNTEAFF.

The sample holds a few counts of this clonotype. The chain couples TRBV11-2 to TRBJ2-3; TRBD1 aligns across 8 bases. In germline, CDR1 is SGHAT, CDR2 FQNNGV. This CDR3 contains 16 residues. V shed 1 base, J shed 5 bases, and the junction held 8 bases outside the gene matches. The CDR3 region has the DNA TGTGCCAGCAGCTTAGCCCAGGGGGCGTATAAAGATACGCAGTATTTT. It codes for CASSLAQGAYKDTQYF. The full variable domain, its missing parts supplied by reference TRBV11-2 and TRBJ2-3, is EAGVAQSPRYKIIEKRQSVAFWCNPISGHATLYWYQQILGQGPKLLIQFQNNGVVDDSQLPKDRFSAERLKGVDSTLKIQPAKLEDSAVYLCASSLAQGAYKDTQYFGPGTRLTVL.

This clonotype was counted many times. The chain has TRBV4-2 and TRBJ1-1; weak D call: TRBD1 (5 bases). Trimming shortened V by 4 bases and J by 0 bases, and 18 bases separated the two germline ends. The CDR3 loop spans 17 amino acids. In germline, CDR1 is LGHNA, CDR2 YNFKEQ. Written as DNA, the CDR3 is TGTGCCAGCAGCCGGGGCCCGGAGGGACCGATGAACACTGAAGCTTTCTTT. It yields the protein CASSRGPEGPMNTEAFF.

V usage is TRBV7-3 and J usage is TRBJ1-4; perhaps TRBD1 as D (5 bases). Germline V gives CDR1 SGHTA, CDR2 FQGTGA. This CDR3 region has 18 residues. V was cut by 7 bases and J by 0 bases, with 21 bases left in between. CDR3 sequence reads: CASKPPGAAASTNEKLFF. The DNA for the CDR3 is TGTGCCAGCAAACCCCCTGGGGCGGCGGCCTCAACTAATGAAAAACTGTTTTTT.

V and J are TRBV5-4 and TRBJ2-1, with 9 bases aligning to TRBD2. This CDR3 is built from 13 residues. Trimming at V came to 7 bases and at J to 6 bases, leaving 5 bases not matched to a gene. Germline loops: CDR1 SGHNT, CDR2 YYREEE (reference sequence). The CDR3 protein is CASAWGLANEQFF. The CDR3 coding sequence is TGTGCCAGCGCCTGGGGACTAGCCAATGAGCAGTTCTTC.

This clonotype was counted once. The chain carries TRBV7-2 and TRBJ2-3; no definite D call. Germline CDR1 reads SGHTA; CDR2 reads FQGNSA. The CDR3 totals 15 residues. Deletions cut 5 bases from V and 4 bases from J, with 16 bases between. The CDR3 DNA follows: TGTGCCAGCAGCGTGGTGGGGTATAATGCAGATACGCAGTATTTT. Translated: CASSVVGYNADTQYF.

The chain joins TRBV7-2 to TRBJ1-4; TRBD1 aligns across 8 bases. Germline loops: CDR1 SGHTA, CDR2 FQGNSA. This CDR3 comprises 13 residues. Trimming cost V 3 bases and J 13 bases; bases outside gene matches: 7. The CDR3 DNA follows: TGTGCCAGCAGCTTCCAGGGGGCGGTGGGACTGTTTTTT. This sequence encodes CASSFQGAVGLFF.

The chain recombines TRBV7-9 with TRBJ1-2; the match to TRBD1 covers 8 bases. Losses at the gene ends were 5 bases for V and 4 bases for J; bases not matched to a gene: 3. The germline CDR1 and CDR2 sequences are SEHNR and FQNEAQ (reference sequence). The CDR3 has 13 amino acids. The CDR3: CASSKGQAYGYTF. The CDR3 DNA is TGTGCCAGCAGCAAGGGACAGGCCTATGGCTACACCTTC.

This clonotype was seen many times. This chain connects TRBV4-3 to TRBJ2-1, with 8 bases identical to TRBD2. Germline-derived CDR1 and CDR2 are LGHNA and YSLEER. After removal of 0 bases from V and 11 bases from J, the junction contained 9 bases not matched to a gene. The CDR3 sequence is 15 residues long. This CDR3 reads CASSQEPAGVLKQFF. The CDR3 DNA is TGCGCCAGCAGCCAAGAGCCAGCGGGGGTATTAAAGCAGTTCTTC.

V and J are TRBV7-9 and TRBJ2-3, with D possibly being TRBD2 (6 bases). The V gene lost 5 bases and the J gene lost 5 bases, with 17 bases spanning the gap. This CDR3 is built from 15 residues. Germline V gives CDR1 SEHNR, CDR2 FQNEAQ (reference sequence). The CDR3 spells CASSARLDREDTQYF. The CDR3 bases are TGTGCCAGCAGCGCCAGACTAGATCGCGAAGATACGCAGTATTTT. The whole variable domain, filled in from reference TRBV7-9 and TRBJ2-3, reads DTGVSQNPRHKITKRGQNVTFRCDPISEHNRLYWYRQTLGQGPEFLTYFQNEAQLEKSRLLSDRFSAERPKGSFSTLEIQRTEQGDSAMYLCASSARLDREDTQYFGPGTRLTVL.